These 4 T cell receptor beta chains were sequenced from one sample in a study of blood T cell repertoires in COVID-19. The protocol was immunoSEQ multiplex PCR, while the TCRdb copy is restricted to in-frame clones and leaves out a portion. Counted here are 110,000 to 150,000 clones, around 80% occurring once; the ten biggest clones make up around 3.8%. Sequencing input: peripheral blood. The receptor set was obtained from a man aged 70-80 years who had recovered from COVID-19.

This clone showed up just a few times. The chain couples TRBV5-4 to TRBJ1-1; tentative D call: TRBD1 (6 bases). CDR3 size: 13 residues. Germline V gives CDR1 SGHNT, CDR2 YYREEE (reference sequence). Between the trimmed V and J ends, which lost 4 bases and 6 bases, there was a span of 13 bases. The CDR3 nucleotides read TGTGCCAGCAGCCCTCAGGGGATCCCTGAAGCTTTCTTT. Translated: CASSPQGIPEAFF.

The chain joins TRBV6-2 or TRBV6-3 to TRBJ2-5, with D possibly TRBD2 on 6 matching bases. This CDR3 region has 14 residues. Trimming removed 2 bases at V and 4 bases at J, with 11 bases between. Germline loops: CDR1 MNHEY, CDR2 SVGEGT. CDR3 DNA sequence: TGTGCCAGCAGTTACGTCCACGGGGGAGAGACCCAGTACTTC. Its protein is CASSYVHGGETQYF.

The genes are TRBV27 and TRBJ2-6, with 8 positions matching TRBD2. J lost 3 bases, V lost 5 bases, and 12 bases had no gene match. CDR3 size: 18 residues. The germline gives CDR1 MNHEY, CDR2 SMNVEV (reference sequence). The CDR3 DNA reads TGTGCCAGCAGTCCCCGGGGGGGTCCGACAAGTGGGGCCAACGTCCTGACTTTC. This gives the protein CASSPRGGPTSGANVLTF. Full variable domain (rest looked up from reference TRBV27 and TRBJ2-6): EAQVTQNPRYLITVTGKKLTVTCSQNMNHEYMSWYRQDPGLGLRQIYYSMNVEVTDKGDVPEGYKVSRKEKRNFPLILESPSPNQTSLYFCASSPRGGPTSGANVLTFGAGSRLTVL.

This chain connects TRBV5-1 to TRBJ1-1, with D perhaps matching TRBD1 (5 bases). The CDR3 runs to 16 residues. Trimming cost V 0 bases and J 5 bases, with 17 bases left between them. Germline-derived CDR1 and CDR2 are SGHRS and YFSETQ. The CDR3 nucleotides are TGCGCCAGCAGCTTGGAAGTGGCAGGGCGGGGGACTGAAGCTTTCTTT. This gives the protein CASSLEVAGRGTEAFF.